This T cell receptor (beta chain) was obtained from a study of CD8+ T cells in alopecia areata. General observations from the study: Sequences from scalp samples also cover resident alphabeta T cells of normal skin.

Following extraction, RNA underwent reverse transcription to cDNA, which served as the sequencing template. Using immunoSEQ multiplex PCR, the repertoire was profiled, and TCRdb retains in-frame clones only, with some absent. This sample has 90,000 to 130,000 clones, with approximately 63% found just once. With 7 bases clipped from V and 8 bases from J, the junction kept 6 bases outside the gene matches. Germline V gene lookup returns CDR1 SQVTM and CDR2 ANQGSEA. CDR3 size: 14 residues. In regard to this clone: Its antigen is not identified.

The sequence came from a human donor in good health. The sample consisted of CD8+ T cells sorted from blood. The chain employs TRBV29-1 and TRBJ2-2, with 14 positions matching TRBD2. The CDR3 coding sequence is TGCAGCGCCATGACTAGCGGGGGGGCAGGGGAGCTGTTTTTT. It translates to CSAMTSGGAGELFF.